This entry is about one TCR beta chain. This clonotype was found many times. Its cognate antigen has yet to be identified. No quality values exist for individual bases; no much larger clone is one base distant. The instrument was an Illumina HiSeq 2500. Quantitative 5'-RACE with molecular barcodes was used to prepare TCR beta libraries. As for how the authors treated the data: To identify disease-linked TCR variants, a new computational method was used, one built on a probabilistic model of VDJ rearrangement. The public sequencing data were trimmed at Q25 with fastp and processed into clonotypes with MiXCR by TCRdb, which kept only in-frame beta chains. Records with the same CDR3 protein are collapsed into one entry carrying the most frequent genes and DNA. The V and J calls were not made by the authors but by TCRdb's processing. For this sample the table gives 450,000 to 550,000 distinct CDR3 sequences, of which about 5% were detected only once. In total, the top ten clones hold around 3.5% of the sample.

Trimming removed 0 bases from V and 4 bases from J, leaving 9 bases between the germline ends. From the cysteine up to the phenylalanine, the CDR3 has a length of 14 residues. Of all the DNA, just the CDR3 is kept, 42 bases in frame from base 1. CDR1 and CDR2 were assigned from the germline V gene as LGHNA and YNFKEQ. The sample comes from a study of CD8 T cells in ankylosing spondylitis (dated by TCRdb to between 2016 and 2019). Looking at the study overall: T cell receptor beta repertoires were profiled in healthy donors and ankylosing spondylitis patients so that disease-linked TCR variants could be found. The full study cohort was made up of about 24 ankylosing spondylitis patients and 108 healthy donors. Peripheral blood was sampled, and synovial fluid was additionally collected from ankylosing spondylitis patients.

What the work shows at the level of the full study, not this receptor alone: A TCR beta motif of several highly homologous amino acid variants appeared characteristic of blood from ankylosing spondylitis patients. Some TCR beta motif variants had previously been reported in synovial fluid and blood of reactive arthritis patients, which suggested common disease-initiation mechanisms. In peripheral blood, the disease-linked clones were found at relatively low frequencies and had a CD8+ phenotype. The disease-linked clones were reported as significantly enriched in matched synovial fluid samples from ankylosing spondylitis patients.

The sequence came from a male donor with ankylosing spondylitis. Input material: blood, either unsorted or a sorted T cell fraction (not recorded which). The chain joins TRBV4-2 to TRBJ1-2, with no confidently assigned D gene. The DNA is as follows: TGTGCCAGCAGCCAAGATCCGCATCTCTATGGCTACACCTTC. This codes for CASSQDPHLYGYTF.